This T cell receptor beta chain was captured by sequencing in a study of early T cells in non-severe SARS-CoV-2 infection. This clonotype was seen a handful of times. The germline V gene encodes CDR1 GTSNPN and CDR2 SVGIG (reference sequence). This CDR3 comprises 14 residues. V gave up 3 bases and J gave up 7 bases; unmatched junction bases: 8. Each single cDNA molecule received a unique molecular identifier. In TCRdb, the 5' RACE reads were re-called with MiXCR into one record per CDR3 protein. The sample records around 40,000 distinct CDR3 sequences, around 6.5% being singletons. This clonotype was sampled from an adult who was a healthcare worker with PCR-confirmed SARS-CoV-2 infection or an uninfected control (not recorded which). The sample comprised whole blood. V usage is TRBV30 and J usage is TRBJ1-2; 10 nucleotides match TRBD1. This CDR3 is CAWRTGTGDGGYTF. In DNA form, the CDR3 reads TGTGCCTGGAGGACCGGGACAGGGGATGGTGGCTACACCTTC. Full variable domain (rest looked up from reference TRBV30 and TRBJ1-2): SQTIHQWPATLVQPVGSPLSLECTVEGTSNPNLYWYRQAAGRGLQLLFYSVGIGQISSEVPQNLSASRPQDRQFILSSKKLLLSDSGFYLCAWRTGTGDGGYTFGSGTRLTVV.